This T cell receptor (beta chain) stems from a study of T cells in Graves' hyperthyroidism and ophthalmopathy. Study observations and caveats: Classification by a 13 V-J model distinguished ophthalmopathy from stable hyperthyroidism.

This clonotype was seen only a few times. Its antigen is as yet unknown. The CDR3 regions of TCR beta were amplified from RNA transcripts. A first-round RT-PCR of the TCR CDR3 used the HTBI primer set. Each CDR3 protein is one row after TCRdb ran MiXCR on the multiplex PCR reads. This sample has 600,000 to 850,000 distinct CDR3 sequences, with roughly a sixth found just once. The V end lost 3 bases, the J end lost 5 bases, and 17 bases lay between the germline ends. The CDR3 loop spans 15 amino acids. Germline V lookup: CDR1 MNHNS, CDR2 SASEGT. The sequenced sample consisted of blood. This chain joins TRBV6-1 and TRBJ2-7; TRBD2 might be the D (6 bases). The TCR was taken from a woman aged 45-60 years with Graves' hyperthyroidism that later progressed to Graves' ophthalmopathy. CDR3 sequence reads: CASSDEGRGFDEQYF. The CDR3 region has the DNA TGTGCCAGCAGTGACGAGGGTCGGGGGTTCGACGAGCAGTACTTC.